In this sample, the clone carrying this TCR beta chain turned up many times. Its target is not known. With 6 bases removed from V and 3 bases from J, the gap between germline ends came to 8 bases. This CDR3 comprises 12 residues. The germline CDR1 and CDR2 sequences are SEHNR and FQNEAQ (reference sequence). The data are from a study of T-cell reconstitution after alpha-beta-depleted transplantation in children. Study findings and constraints: It was newly produced T cells that mostly accounted for T-cell counts and diversity one year after transplant. For some patients, TCRbeta diversity was high at day 60 because of recipient T cells and thymic progenitors that survived.

Preparation of the TCRbeta library used unique molecular identifiers. TCRdb independently ran MiXCR on the PCR reads; one entry per CDR3 protein. This sample has hundreds of thousands of distinct CDR3 sequences, with about 11% found just once. This sequence joins TRBV7-9 and TRBJ1-2; the D is unclear. The sample was PBMCs, taken before TCRalphabeta/CD19-depleted stem cell transplant. This TCR came from a child under 10 years old with inherited bone marrow failure, due to receive a stem cell transplant. The CDR3 region is CASRQLDYGYTF. CDR3 DNA sequence: TGTGCCAGCAGACAGCTAGACTATGGCTACACCTTC. The entire variable domain, with the rest obtained from reference TRBV7-9 and TRBJ1-2, is as follows: DTGVSQNPRHKITKRGQNVTFRCDPISEHNRLYWYRQTLGQGPEFLTYFQNEAQLEKSRLLSDRFSAERPKGSFSTLEIQRTEQGDSAMYLCASRQLDYGYTFGSGTRLTVV.